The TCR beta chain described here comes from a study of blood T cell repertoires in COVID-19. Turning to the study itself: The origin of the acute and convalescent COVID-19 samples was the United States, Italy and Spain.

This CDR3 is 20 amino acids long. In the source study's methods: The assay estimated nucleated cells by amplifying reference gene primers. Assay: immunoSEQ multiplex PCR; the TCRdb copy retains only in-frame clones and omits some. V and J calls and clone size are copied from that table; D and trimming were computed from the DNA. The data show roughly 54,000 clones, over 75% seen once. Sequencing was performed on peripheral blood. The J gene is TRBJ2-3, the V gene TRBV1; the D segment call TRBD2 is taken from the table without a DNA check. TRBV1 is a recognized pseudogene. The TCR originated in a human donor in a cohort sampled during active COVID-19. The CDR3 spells CTSSQDKYSGGRGHPDTQYF. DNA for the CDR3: TGCACCAGCAGCCAAGACAAGTACAGCGGGGGGCGGGGACACCCGGATACGCAGTATTTT.